This T cell receptor beta chain is from a study of control samples from healthy donors and cancer patients. This clone is a singleton in its sample. Within the sample, other DNA sequences also encode this same CDR3. This table comes from immunoSEQ multiplex PCR, and its TCRdb copy is limited to in-frame clones, with some not included. The sample lists about 92,000 clones; 82% were seen once. The V gene lost 0 bases and the J gene lost 4 bases, with 2 bases spanning the gap. The CDR3 contains 13 residues. Germline values: CDR1 SGDLS, CDR2 YYNGEE. The specimen sequenced was blood. The chain couples TRBV9 to TRBJ2-6; D is ambiguous. The TCR sequence derives from a woman aged 55-75 years in good health. The chain's CDR3 is CASSVGGANVLTF. The CDR3 nucleotides are TGTGCCAGCAGCGTAGGCGGGGCCAACGTCCTGACTTTC.